The 27 T cell receptor beta chains below all came from one sample that was sequenced in a study of T-cell memory formation after mild COVID-19. Each CDR3 protein is one row after TCRdb ran MiXCR on the 5' RACE reads. Of around 250,000 distinct CDR3 sequences in the sample, 15% to 20% were seen once. The sequencing input was PBMCs or a T cell subset sorted from them (not recorded which). These receptors all come from a man between 18 and 29 years old who had mild COVID-19 (a few samples of this study predate the infection). Cell type and time point are not known.

The gene calls are TRBV7-7 and TRBJ2-7; D not resolved. Trimming took off 5 bases at V and 3 bases at J, with 23 bases between the two ends. CDR3 length: 17 amino acids. CDR1 and CDR2 (germline): SSHAT, FNYEAQ (reference sequence). CDR3 region: CASSPHQVPPGLYEQYF. The CDR3 region has the DNA TGTGCCAGCAGCCCGCACCAAGTCCCCCCCGGGCTCTACGAGCAGTACTTC.

This clonotype was recorded many times. The chain carries TRBV29-1 and TRBJ2-5, with a tentative D call TRBD1 (5 bases). The CDR3 has 12 residues. Germline CDR1 is SQVTM and CDR2 is ANQGSEA. V was cut by 4 bases and J by 5 bases, with 11 bases left in between. CDR3 protein: CSVVETVETQYF. The CDR3 DNA follows: TGCAGCGTTGTAGAGACAGTCGAGACCCAGTACTTC.

This clonotype was recorded a few times. V usage is TRBV7-9 and J usage is TRBJ2-3; D might be TRBD1 (5 bases). From germline, CDR1 is SEHNR and CDR2 FQNEAQ (reference sequence). CDR3 length: 13 residues. V lost 5 bases to trimming and J lost 14 bases, with 20 bases between them. This CDR3 is CASSPPDRGRRYF. CDR3 nucleotide sequence: TGTGCCAGCAGCCCACCCGACAGAGGTCGGAGGTATTTT.

This chain links TRBV15 with TRBJ1-1; possibly TRBD1 for D (6 bases). In germline, CDR1 is LNHNV, CDR2 YYDKDF (reference sequence). This CDR3 comprises 16 residues. The V gene lost 2 bases and the J gene lost 4 bases, with 17 bases spanning the gap. DNA for the CDR3: TGTGCCACCAGCAGAAACCCACAGGGAGTGGGCACTGAAGCTTTCTTT. Protein sequence: CATSRNPQGVGTEAFF.

In its sample, this clonotype was seen a few times. The CDR3, as DNA: TGCGCCAGCAGCCAAGTAGGTTCAGGGACCACTGAAGCTTTCTTT. This encodes CASSQVGSGTTEAFF. The chain couples TRBV4-3 to TRBJ1-1, with a tentative D call TRBD1 (5 bases). The length of the CDR3 is 15 residues. Trimming left V 1 base short and J 4 bases short, with 13 bases between. Germline values: CDR1 LGHNA, CDR2 YSLEER.

This clonotype came up many times. CDR3 sequence: CASSQASLGNIQYF. The DNA of the CDR3 is TGTGCCAGCAGCCAAGCCTCCCTGGGAAACATTCAGTACTTC. This chain uses TRBV4-2 with TRBJ2-4; unclear D gene. V dropped 1 base and J dropped 6 bases, with 10 bases sitting between them. Germline CDR1 is LGHNA and CDR2 is YNFKEQ. The CDR3 has 14 amino acids.

The CDR3 nucleotides are TGCGCCAGCAGCCGAACCGGGACAGGGAACACTGAAGCTTTCTTT. It encodes CASSRTGTGNTEAFF. V usage is TRBV4-1 and J usage is TRBJ1-1, with 8 positions matching TRBD1. Germline V gene sequence: CDR1 MGHRA, CDR2 YSYEKL. This CDR3 has 15 amino acids. Trimming removed 4 bases from V and 1 base from J; junction bases left unmatched: 5.

Here the CDR3 reads CASSQVVAGPTDTQYF. Written as DNA, the CDR3 is TGTGCCAGCAGCCAAGTGGTGGCGGGCCCCACAGATACGCAGTATTTT. J is TRBJ2-3 and V is TRBV4-2, with D perhaps matching TRBD2 (5 bases). V was cut by 1 base and J by 2 bases, with 13 bases left in between. This CDR3 comprises 16 residues. Germline-derived CDR1 and CDR2 are LGHNA and YNFKEQ.

The chain is built from TRBV5-6 and TRBJ2-1, with D possibly TRBD2 on 6 matching bases. The CDR3 contains 16 residues. In germline, CDR1 is SGHDT, CDR2 YYEEEE. Trimming pared 4 bases from V and 5 bases from J, leaving 19 bases between. CDR3 bases: TGTGCCAGCAGCATGGGGGGAGCTTATCTACACAATGAGCAGTTCTTC. Its translation is CASSMGGAYLHNEQFF.

This clonotype came up a few times. The gene calls are TRBV7-2 and TRBJ2-5, with TRBD2 matching 12 bases. The CDR3 loop spans 15 amino acids. V lost 2 bases, J lost 5 bases, and 3 bases stayed unmatched. In germline, CDR1 is SGHTA, CDR2 FQGNSA. The CDR3 DNA sequence: TGTGCCAGCAGCTTATCGCTAGCGGGGGGGGAGACCCAGTACTTC. This gives the protein CASSLSLAGGETQYF.

This clonotype turned up a few times. The CDR3 is CASLLLRPLTDTQYF. CDR3 DNA: TGTGCCAGCTTGTTATTAAGGCCCCTCACAGATACGCAGTATTTT. The genes are TRBV7-2 and TRBJ2-3, with D uncertain. Germline assignment: CDR1 SGHTA and CDR2 FQGNSA. V lost 8 bases and J 2 bases, leaving 17 bases between the germline ends. CDR3 length: 15 amino acids.

This clonotype was counted a few times. The V gene is TRBV7-2, the J gene TRBJ2-1; 7 nucleotides line up with TRBD2. In germline, CDR1 is SGHTA, CDR2 FQGNSA. Losses at the gene ends were 1 base for V and 12 bases for J; bases not matched to a gene: 6. CDR3 length: 13 amino acids. CDR3: CASSLVVIAGQFF. The CDR3 DNA follows: TGTGCCAGCAGCTTAGTTGTTATAGCGGGGCAGTTCTTC.

There are a few counts of this clonotype. The chain has TRBV4-1 and TRBJ1-5, with D unclear. CDR3 length equals 17 residues. Germline assignment: CDR1 MGHRA and CDR2 YSYEKL. With 0 bases removed from V and 2 bases from J, the gap between germline ends came to 14 bases. The CDR3 region has the DNA TGCGCCAGCAGCCAAGAAACCCGCTCGAGGGGCAATCAGCCCCAGCATTTT. It encodes CASSQETRSRGNQPQHF.

The rearrangement joins TRBV5-1 to TRBJ2-1; TRBD1 matches at 7 bases. The ends lost 1 base at V and 5 bases at J; junction bases unmatched: 0. The CDR3 length is 13 residues. Germline CDR1 SGHRS, CDR2 YFSETQ. The CDR3 loop is CASSLRGHNEQFF. The CDR3 nucleotides are TGCGCCAGCAGCTTGAGGGGGCACAATGAGCAGTTCTTC.

The chain combines TRBV9 with TRBJ1-4; possibly TRBD1 for D (6 bases). V was trimmed by 5 bases and J by 7 bases, leaving 15 bases between them. CDR1 and CDR2 (germline): SGDLS, YYNGEE. This CDR3 is 14 amino acids long. The CDR3 sequence: CASSGGATSEKLFF. The DNA of the CDR3 is TGTGCCAGCAGTGGGGGGGCCACGAGTGAAAAACTGTTTTTT. Full variable domain (rest looked up from reference TRBV9 and TRBJ1-4): DSGVTQTPKHLITATGQRVTLRCSPRSGDLSVYWYQQSLDQGLQFLIQYYNGEERAKGNILERFSAQQFPDLHSELNLSSLELGDSALYFCASSGGATSEKLFFGSGTQLSVL.

The chain carries TRBV18 and TRBJ1-1, with a weak D call TRBD1 (5 bases). Germline V CDR1 and CDR2: KGHSH, LQKENI. V was clipped by 8 bases and J by 0 bases, with 10 bases between them. The CDR3 is 13 residues long. The CDR3 sequence: CASAGTMNTEAFF. The CDR3 DNA is TGTGCCAGCGCCGGGACTATGAACACTGAAGCTTTCTTT.

This clonotype was observed a few times. The rearrangement joins TRBV27 to TRBJ2-1, with 7 nucleotides matching TRBD2. CDR1 and CDR2 from the germline V gene are MNHEY and SMNVEV (reference sequence). The CDR3 sequence is 12 residues long. The V and J ends lost 8 bases and 8 bases, in that order; junction bases with no gene match: 6. Written as DNA, the CDR3 is TGTGCCAGCTGTACTCGGGGGGATGAGCAGTTCTTC. Translating gives CASCTRGDEQFF.

This chain uses TRBV21-1 with TRBJ2-7. TRBV21-1 is shown as a pseudogene. CDR3 size: 13 residues. CDR3 region: CASSKEGPYEQYV. The CDR3 region has the DNA TGTGCCAGCAGCAAAGAGGGGCCCTACGAGCAGTACGTC.

This clonotype has a handful of counts. The V call is TRBV5-1, the J call TRBJ2-3, with 13 bases lining up with TRBD2. Germline CDR1 reads SGHRS; CDR2 reads YFSETQ. Germline trimming cut 3 bases from V and 4 bases from J; bases unmatched to any gene: 5. This CDR3 has 16 residues. The CDR3 nucleotides read TGCGCCAGCAGCTCTGGGACTAGCGGGGCTGCAGATACGCAGTATTTT. This sequence encodes CASSSGTSGAADTQYF.

As DNA, the CDR3 is TGTGCCAGCAGCTTAGAAAGGGCTCAAACTAGCTACACCTTC. It yields the protein CASSLERAQTSYTF. The V and J genes are TRBV7-2 and TRBJ1-2, with unresolved D. Trimming stripped 1 base from V and 9 bases from J, with 15 bases between. Per the germline V gene, CDR1 is SGHTA and CDR2 is FQGNSA. This CDR3 is 14 amino acids long.

This clonotype was counted between two and nine times. This sequence joins TRBV4-1 and TRBJ2-7; 8 nucleotides align to TRBD1. V was clipped by 3 bases and J by 4 bases; unmatched bases: 8. Germline V gene data show CDR1 as MGHRA and CDR2 as YSYEKL. The CDR3 length is 15 residues. Here the CDR3 DNA reads TGCGCCAGCAGCCAGTCGACAGGGGATCCATACGAGCAGTACTTC. This translates into CASSQSTGDPYEQYF.

There are a few counts of this clonotype. V is TRBV12-3 or TRBV12-4 and J is TRBJ1-6; 9 positions match TRBD1. V gave up 5 bases and J gave up 8 bases; unmatched junction bases: 4. This CDR3 is 14 amino acids long. The CDR3 bases are TGTGCCAGCAGTCCCGGGACAGGGCATTCACCCCTCCACTTT. This gives the protein CASSPGTGHSPLHF.

This clonotype was seen a few times. The CDR3 is CASSLGVSYTEAFF. CDR3 nucleotides: TGTGCCAGCAGCTTAGGAGTCAGTTACACTGAAGCTTTCTTT. The chain carries TRBV7-8 and TRBJ1-1; D remains unclear. V was pared by 1 base and J by 3 bases, with 9 bases between. The CDR3 extends over 14 amino acids. Germline V gene sequence: CDR1 SGHVS, CDR2 FQNEAQ.

The J gene is TRBJ1-1, the V gene TRBV7-9; maybe TRBD1 (5 bases). Germline V lookup: CDR1 SEHNR, CDR2 FQNEAQ (reference sequence). The germline V and J ends were trimmed by 4 bases and 7 bases, with 19 bases remaining between them. The CDR3 has 15 amino acids. In DNA, the CDR3 is TGTGCCAGCAGCTACCGGGCCCTGGGGACTGGTGAAGCTTTCTTT. Its protein is CASSYRALGTGEAFF.

The V call is TRBV5-1, the J call TRBJ1-4, with TRBD1 matching over 8 bases. Losses at the gene ends were 2 bases for V and 7 bases for J; bases not matched to a gene: 16. The CDR3 extends over 18 amino acids. Per germline, CDR1 SGHRS and CDR2 YFSETQ. The chain's CDR3 is CASSLNRAGGVLPEKLFF. CDR3 in DNA: TGCGCCAGCAGCTTAAACAGGGCAGGGGGCGTCCTTCCTGAAAAACTGTTTTTT. Supplemented by reference TRBV5-1 and TRBJ1-4, the full variable domain reads KAGVTQTPRYLIKTRGQQVTLSCSPISGHRSVSWYQQTPGQGLQFLFEYFSETQRNKGNFPGRFSGRQFSNSRSEMNVSTLELGDSALYLCASSLNRAGGVLPEKLFFGSGTQLSVL.

The sample holds many counts of this clonotype. The rearrangement links TRBV12-3 or TRBV12-4 to TRBJ2-7, with 7 bases lining up with TRBD1. The V gene end was trimmed by 2 bases and the J gene end by 3 bases; junction bases not matched to a gene: 10. The CDR3 is 16 amino acids. The CDR3 sequence: CASSLSFRDRNYEQYF. The CDR3, as DNA: TGTGCCAGCAGTTTAAGTTTTAGGGACAGAAACTACGAGCAGTACTTC.

This chain connects TRBV7-9 to TRBJ2-1; D gene uncertain. Between the trimmed V and J ends, which lost 4 bases and 10 bases, there was a span of 8 bases. Germline-derived CDR1 and CDR2 are SEHNR and FQNEAQ (reference sequence). The CDR3 consists of 11 residues. This CDR3 is CASSSLTEQFF. CDR3 nucleotides: TGTGCCAGCAGCTCCCTGACAGAGCAGTTCTTC.